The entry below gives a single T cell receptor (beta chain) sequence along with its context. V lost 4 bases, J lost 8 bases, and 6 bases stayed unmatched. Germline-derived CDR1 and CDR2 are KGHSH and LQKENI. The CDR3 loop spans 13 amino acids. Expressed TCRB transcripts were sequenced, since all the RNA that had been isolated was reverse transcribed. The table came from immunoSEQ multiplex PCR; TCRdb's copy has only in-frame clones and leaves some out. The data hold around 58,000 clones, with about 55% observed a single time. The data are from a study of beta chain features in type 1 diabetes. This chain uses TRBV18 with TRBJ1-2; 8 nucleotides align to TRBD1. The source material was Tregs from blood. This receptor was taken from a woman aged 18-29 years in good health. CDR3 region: CASSRTGFSGYTF. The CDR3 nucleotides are TGTGCCAGCTCACGGACAGGGTTCAGCGGCTACACCTTC.